This entry concerns a single TCR beta chain. What it binds is unknown. The sample belongs to a study of T cells after yellow fever vaccination. Study results and caveats: Peaking faster, on day 5 versus 15, the secondary response was nonetheless weaker.

Each CDR3 protein gets one entry after TCRdb re-called the 5' RACE reads with MiXCR. The sample lists about 230,000 distinct CDR3 sequences, around 6.7% occurring once. The CDR3 contains 12 residues. V was shortened by 8 bases and J by 1 base, with 9 bases between the two germline ends. CDR1 is SGHTA, CDR2 FQGNSA, per germline. This chain joins TRBV7-2 and TRBJ2-7; D not certain. The sequencing here drew on CD4+ T cells sorted from PBMCs, taken on the day of the yellow fever booster vaccination. This receptor was obtained from a man aged 25-45 years who received the YFV17D yellow fever vaccine. The CDR3 DNA sequence: TGTGCCAGCTCAGAGGTGTCCTACGAGCAGTACTTC. Residues: CASSEVSYEQYF.